This TCR beta chain was recovered during a study of T-cell memory formation after mild COVID-19. The V end lost 1 base, the J end lost 1 base, and 7 bases lay between the germline ends. Germline-derived CDR1 and CDR2 are SNHLY and FYNNEI. CDR3 length equals 14 residues. As for this clonotype: Its target is unknown.

Study conclusions and caveats: Clones shrinking between day 15 and 85 showed a balanced CD4/CD8 split, and those that grew later tilted toward CD4+. Among CD4+ contracting clones, most were CM and EM, and CD8+ ones EMRA.

In TCRdb, the 5' RACE reads were re-called with MiXCR into one record per CDR3 protein. The sample contains 200,000 to 250,000 distinct CDR3 sequences, around 9.5% of which appear only once. The sample comprised PBMCs or a T cell subset sorted from them (not recorded which). The TCR comes from a man aged 18 to 29 who had mild COVID-19 (a few samples of this study predate the infection). Cell type and time point are not known. This chain uses TRBV2 with TRBJ2-5; a possible D gene is TRBD2 (6 bases). The CDR3 loop is CASSEGGGQETQYF. CDR3 in DNA: TGTGCCAGCAGTGAAGGGGGAGGCCAAGAGACCCAGTACTTC.